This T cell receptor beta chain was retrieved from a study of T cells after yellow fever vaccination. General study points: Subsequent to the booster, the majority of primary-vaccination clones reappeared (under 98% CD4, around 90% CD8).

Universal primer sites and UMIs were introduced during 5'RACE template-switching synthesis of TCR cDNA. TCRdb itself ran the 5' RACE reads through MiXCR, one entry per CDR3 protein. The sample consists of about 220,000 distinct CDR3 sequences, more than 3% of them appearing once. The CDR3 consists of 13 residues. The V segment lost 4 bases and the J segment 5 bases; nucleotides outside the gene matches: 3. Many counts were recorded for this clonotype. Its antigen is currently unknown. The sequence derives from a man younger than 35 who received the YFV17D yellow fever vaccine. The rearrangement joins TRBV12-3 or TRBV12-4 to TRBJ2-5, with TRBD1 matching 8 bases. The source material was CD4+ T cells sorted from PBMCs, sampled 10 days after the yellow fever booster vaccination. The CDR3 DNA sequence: TGTGCCAGCAGTTCAGGGGGCCCGGAGACCCAGTACTTC. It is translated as CASSSGGPETQYF.